The table lists the clone carrying this TCR beta chain with many counts. TCRdb ran MiXCR on the multiplex PCR reads and lists one entry per CDR3 protein. This repertoire shows around 130,000 distinct CDR3 sequences, 15% to 20% found once; its top ten account for more than 3%. The record originates from a study of breast tumors, draining lymph nodes, adjacent tissues. Per the germline V gene, CDR1 is MGHRA and CDR2 is YSYEKL. V gave up 4 bases and J gave up 0 bases, with 16 bases separating them. This CDR3 contains 17 residues. Breast cancer patients provided tissue from their axillary draining lymph nodes.

This clonotype was sampled from a female donor with breast cancer. Some clones in this sample may be carry-over from other donors' samples. The chain carries TRBV4-1 and TRBJ2-1; perhaps TRBD2 as D (5 bases). Sequences were obtained from axillary lymph node tissue. CDR3 DNA sequence: TGCGCCAGCAGCCTGAAGGAGGTGGCGATCTCCTACAATGAGCAGTTCTTC. Translating gives CASSLKEVAISYNEQFF.